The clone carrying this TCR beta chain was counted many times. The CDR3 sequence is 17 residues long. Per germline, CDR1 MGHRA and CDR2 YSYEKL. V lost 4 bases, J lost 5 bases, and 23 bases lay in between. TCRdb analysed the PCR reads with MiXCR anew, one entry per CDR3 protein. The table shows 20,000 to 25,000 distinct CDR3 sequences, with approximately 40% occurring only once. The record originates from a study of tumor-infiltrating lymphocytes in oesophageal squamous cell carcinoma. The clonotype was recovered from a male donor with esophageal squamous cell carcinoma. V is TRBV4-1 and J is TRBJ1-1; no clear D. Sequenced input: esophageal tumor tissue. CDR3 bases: TGCGCCAGCAGCCCTCTTTCGTTAACGGGGTCGGAGACTGAAGCTTTCTTT. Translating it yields CASSPLSLTGSETEAFF.